The rows below give T cell receptor beta chains drawn from one sample of a study of T cell responses to AZD1222 COVID-19 vaccine. Clones were read by immunoSEQ multiplex PCR, and TCRdb kept only the in-frame ones, dropping some. This repertoire shows 150,000 to 200,000 clones, 90% to 95% found once; its top ten account for roughly 1.7%. This sample comprised peripheral blood, obtained 28 days after the second AZD1222 dose. The receptors stem from an adult who received the AZD1222 COVID-19 vaccine. CDR3s include the opening cysteine and the closing phenylalanine or tryptophan. The D gene is left open where the match is weak. Only part of the rows carry a size: once, few, many, or a class if the clone is expanded.

j_call: TRBJ2-7
clone_size: -
v_call: TRBV11-3
d_call: -
cdr3_aa: CASSSSPYEQYF
cdr3_nt: TGTGCCAGCAGCTCCTCGCCTTACGAGCAGTACTTC

j_call: TRBJ2-7
clone_size: -
v_call: TRBV11-3
d_call: -
cdr3_aa: CASRKREYEQYF
cdr3_nt: TGTGCCAGCAGGAAGAGAGAGTACGAGCAGTACTTC

j_call: TRBJ2-1
clone_size: -
v_call: TRBV5-1
d_call: TRBD1
cdr3_aa: CASSLGGDRGNEQFF
cdr3_nt: TGCGCCAGCAGCTTGGGTGGTGACAGGGGGAATGAGCAGTTCTTC

j_call: TRBJ2-3
clone_size: -
v_call: TRBV7-3
d_call: -
cdr3_aa: CASSPGLSGTQYF
cdr3_nt: TGTGCCAGCAGCCCCGGACTTAGCGGTACGCAGTATTTT

j_call: TRBJ1-1
clone_size: -
v_call: TRBV2
d_call: TRBD1
cdr3_aa: CASSEGSTGGTEAFF
cdr3_nt: TGTGCCAGCAGTGAAGGGTCGACAGGGGGCACTGAAGCTTTCTTT

j_call: TRBJ1-1
clone_size: -
v_call: TRBV28
d_call: TRBD1
cdr3_aa: CASRSNRDSQMEAFF
cdr3_nt: TGTGCCAGCAGAAGTAACCGGGACAGCCAAATGGAAGCTTTCTTT

j_call: TRBJ2-7
clone_size: -
v_call: TRBV7-8
d_call: -
cdr3_aa: CASSSPGPVSYEQYF
cdr3_nt: TGTGCCAGCAGTTCCCCCGGGCCGGTCTCCTACGAGCAGTACTTC

j_call: TRBJ1-2
clone_size: -
v_call: TRBV6-2/TRBV6-3
d_call: -
cdr3_aa: CASSSTGNYGYTF
cdr3_nt: TGTGCCAGCAGTTCGACGGGAAACTATGGCTACACCTTC

j_call: TRBJ1-2
clone_size: -
v_call: TRBV27
d_call: TRBD1
cdr3_aa: CASSYTSLLGGRYGYTF
cdr3_nt: TGTGCCAGCAGTTATACATCTCTTTTAGGGGGCCGGTATGGCTACACCTTC

j_call: TRBJ1-1
clone_size: -
v_call: TRBV2
d_call: -
cdr3_aa: CASRSERNTEAFF
cdr3_nt: TGTGCCAGCAGAAGTGAAAGGAACACTGAAGCTTTCTTT

j_call: TRBJ2-2
clone_size: -
v_call: TRBV11-2
d_call: -
cdr3_aa: CASSLDSNTGELFF
cdr3_nt: TGTGCCAGCAGCTTGGATTCGAACACCGGGGAGCTGTTTTTT

j_call: TRBJ2-1
clone_size: -
v_call: TRBV7-3
d_call: -
cdr3_aa: CASSPRTGRTTEQFF
cdr3_nt: TGTGCCAGCAGCCCCCGGACTGGGAGGACAACGGAGCAGTTCTTC

j_call: TRBJ2-1
clone_size: -
v_call: TRBV4-1
d_call: TRBD2
cdr3_aa: CASSRTSGMIENEQFF
cdr3_nt: TGCGCCAGCAGCCGGACTAGCGGGATGATCGAGAATGAGCAGTTCTTC

j_call: TRBJ2-6
clone_size: -
v_call: TRBV5-1
d_call: -
cdr3_aa: CASSLSSGANVLTF
cdr3_nt: TGCGCCAGCAGCTTGAGCTCTGGGGCCAACGTCCTGACTTTC

j_call: TRBJ2-2
clone_size: -
v_call: TRBV11-2
d_call: -
cdr3_aa: CASTFTKQVDTGELFF
cdr3_nt: TGTGCCAGCACCTTCACTAAACAGGTGGACACCGGGGAGCTGTTTTTT

j_call: TRBJ2-6
clone_size: -
v_call: TRBV19
d_call: TRBD1
cdr3_aa: CASSTDRTGGANVLTF
cdr3_nt: TGTGCCAGTAGTACTGACAGGACAGGGGGGGCCAACGTCCTGACTTTC

j_call: TRBJ2-7
clone_size: -
v_call: TRBV5-8
d_call: TRBD2
cdr3_aa: CASSWSGTVSYEQYF
cdr3_nt: TGTGCCAGCAGCTGGAGCGGGACGGTTTCCTACGAGCAGTACTTC

j_call: TRBJ2-3
clone_size: -
v_call: TRBV30
d_call: TRBD2
cdr3_aa: CAWGVPSGKGTDTQYF
cdr3_nt: TGTGCCTGGGGTGTTCCTAGCGGAAAGGGAACAGATACGCAGTATTTT

j_call: TRBJ1-5
clone_size: -
v_call: TRBV19
d_call: -
cdr3_aa: CASTMTWGVGNQPQHF
cdr3_nt: TGTGCCAGTACCATGACCTGGGGGGTTGGCAATCAGCCCCAGCATTTT

j_call: TRBJ1-2
clone_size: -
v_call: TRBV5-1
d_call: -
cdr3_aa: CASSLREGPYGYTF
cdr3_nt: TGCGCCAGCAGCTTGAGGGAGGGCCCCTATGGCTACACCTTC

j_call: TRBJ2-7
clone_size: -
v_call: TRBV3-1/TRBV3-2
d_call: -
cdr3_aa: CASSQHVTGMYEQYF
cdr3_nt: TGTGCCAGCAGCCAACATGTGACAGGCATGTACGAGCAGTACTTC

j_call: TRBJ2-1
clone_size: -
v_call: TRBV2
d_call: -
cdr3_aa: CASSVNEQFF
cdr3_nt: TGTGCCAGCAGTGTTAATGAGCAGTTCTTC

j_call: TRBJ2-3
clone_size: -
v_call: TRBV19
d_call: -
cdr3_aa: CASSIQSTDTQYF
cdr3_nt: TGTGCCAGTAGTATTCAAAGCACAGATACGCAGTATTTT

j_call: TRBJ1-3
clone_size: -
v_call: TRBV11-3
d_call: -
cdr3_aa: CASSLDSPGTGNTIYF
cdr3_nt: TGTGCCAGCAGCTTAGATTCACCGGGAACTGGAAACACCATATATTTT

j_call: TRBJ1-1
clone_size: -
v_call: TRBV11-2
d_call: TRBD1
cdr3_aa: CASSGQGPGNTEAFF
cdr3_nt: TGTGCCAGCAGCGGACAGGGACCGGGGAACACTGAAGCTTTCTTT

j_call: TRBJ1-2
clone_size: -
v_call: TRBV9
d_call: TRBD1
cdr3_aa: CASSPNQGGGYTF
cdr3_nt: TGTGCCAGCAGCCCAAACCAGGGGGGTGGCTACACCTTC

j_call: TRBJ1-1
clone_size: -
v_call: TRBV20-1
d_call: -
cdr3_aa: CSASERDIEAFF
cdr3_nt: TGCAGTGCTAGTGAACGGGACATTGAAGCTTTCTTT

j_call: TRBJ2-7
clone_size: once
v_call: TRBV6-2/TRBV6-3
d_call: -
cdr3_aa: CASSRTSEQYF
cdr3_nt: TGTGCCAGCAGTCGAACAAGCGAGCAGTACTTC

j_call: TRBJ2-1
clone_size: -
v_call: TRBV7-9
d_call: -
cdr3_aa: CASSSDSNYNEQFF
cdr3_nt: TGTGCCAGCAGCTCGGACAGCAACTACAATGAGCAGTTCTTC

j_call: TRBJ2-2
clone_size: -
v_call: TRBV7-3
d_call: TRBD2
cdr3_aa: CASSSGLAGAAGELFF
cdr3_nt: TGTGCCAGCAGCTCCGGACTAGCGGGGGCCGCCGGGGAGCTGTTTTTT

j_call: TRBJ2-1
clone_size: -
v_call: TRBV6-1
d_call: -
cdr3_aa: CASSEWREQFF
cdr3_nt: TGTGCCAGCAGTGAATGGAGAGAGCAGTTCTTC

j_call: TRBJ2-5
clone_size: once
v_call: TRBV7-3
d_call: -
cdr3_aa: CASSLKREETQYF
cdr3_nt: TGTGCCAGCAGCTTAAAGCGGGAAGAGACCCAGTACTTC

j_call: TRBJ1-3
clone_size: -
v_call: TRBV7-9
d_call: -
cdr3_aa: CASSKSDSFGNTIYF
cdr3_nt: TGTGCCAGCAGCAAATCGGACAGTTTCGGAAACACCATATATTTT

j_call: TRBJ2-1
clone_size: -
v_call: TRBV24-1
d_call: TRBD2
cdr3_aa: CATTDSGNEQFF
cdr3_nt: TGTGCCACCACGGATAGCGGGAATGAGCAGTTCTTC

j_call: TRBJ2-1
clone_size: -
v_call: TRBV6-5
d_call: TRBD2
cdr3_aa: CASRLTSGSYNEQFF
cdr3_nt: TGTGCCAGCAGATTGACTAGCGGGAGCTACAATGAGCAGTTCTTC

j_call: TRBJ1-2
clone_size: -
v_call: TRBV4-1
d_call: TRBD1
cdr3_aa: CASSPGTGLPYGYTF
cdr3_nt: TGCGCCAGCAGCCCTGGGACAGGGCTACCCTATGGCTACACCTTC

j_call: TRBJ2-7
clone_size: -
v_call: TRBV5-6
d_call: -
cdr3_aa: CASSVDLSYEQYF
cdr3_nt: TGTGCCAGCAGCGTGGACCTCTCCTACGAGCAGTACTTC

j_call: TRBJ1-2
clone_size: -
v_call: TRBV6-6
d_call: -
cdr3_aa: CASSYSGRVGDGYTF
cdr3_nt: TGTGCCAGCAGTTACTCTGGCAGGGTGGGCGATGGCTACACCTTC

j_call: TRBJ1-4
clone_size: once
v_call: TRBV6-5
d_call: -
cdr3_aa: CASSYSGRENEKLFF
cdr3_nt: TGTGCCAGCAGTTACAGCGGCAGGGAAAATGAAAAACTGTTTTTT

j_call: TRBJ2-7
clone_size: -
v_call: TRBV7-2
d_call: -
cdr3_aa: CASRPDVASSYEQYF
cdr3_nt: TGTGCCAGCAGGCCGGACGTCGCCAGCTCCTACGAGCAGTACTTC

j_call: TRBJ1-1
clone_size: -
v_call: TRBV2
d_call: TRBD1
cdr3_aa: CASSPGQRLEAAFF
cdr3_nt: TGTGCCAGCAGTCCGGGACAGAGACTTGAAGCGGCTTTCTTT

j_call: TRBJ1-2
clone_size: -
v_call: TRBV27
d_call: -
cdr3_aa: CASSRTTGLYGYTF
cdr3_nt: TGTGCCAGCAGCCGTACTACAGGGCTCTATGGCTACACCTTC

j_call: TRBJ2-7
clone_size: -
v_call: TRBV3-1/TRBV3-2
d_call: TRBD2
cdr3_aa: CASSQGLAPAREQYF
cdr3_nt: TGTGCCAGCAGCCAAGGACTAGCGCCAGCGCGCGAGCAGTACTTC

j_call: TRBJ1-5
clone_size: -
v_call: TRBV6-1
d_call: TRBD1
cdr3_aa: CASSEGGQGAWWGNQPQHF
cdr3_nt: TGTGCCAGCAGTGAAGGGGGACAGGGGGCTTGGTGGGGCAATCAGCCCCAGCATTTT

j_call: TRBJ1-4
clone_size: -
v_call: TRBV27
d_call: -
cdr3_aa: CASSYRVNEKLFF
cdr3_nt: TGTGCCAGCAGTTACAGAGTGAATGAAAAACTGTTTTTT

j_call: TRBJ1-1
clone_size: -
v_call: TRBV28
d_call: -
cdr3_aa: CASSWVNTEAFF
cdr3_nt: TGTGCCAGCAGTTGGGTGAACACTGAAGCTTTCTTT

j_call: TRBJ1-6
clone_size: -
v_call: TRBV19
d_call: -
cdr3_aa: CASSQNGASPLHF
cdr3_nt: TGTGCCAGTAGTCAGAATGGGGCTTCACCCCTCCACTTT

j_call: TRBJ1-2
clone_size: -
v_call: TRBV7-2
d_call: TRBD1
cdr3_aa: CASSLHRTGTGYGYTF
cdr3_nt: TGTGCCAGCAGCTTACACAGGACAGGAACAGGCTATGGCTACACCTTC

j_call: TRBJ2-7
clone_size: -
v_call: TRBV19
d_call: TRBD2
cdr3_aa: CASSIAGGSSYEQYF
cdr3_nt: TGTGCCAGTAGTATCGCTGGCGGGAGCTCCTACGAGCAGTACTTC

j_call: TRBJ1-3
clone_size: -
v_call: TRBV10-3
d_call: TRBD1
cdr3_aa: CAISEGQGTSSGNTIYF
cdr3_nt: TGTGCCATCAGTGAGGGACAGGGGACGAGCTCTGGAAACACCATATATTTT

j_call: TRBJ2-1
clone_size: -
v_call: TRBV2
d_call: -
cdr3_aa: CASSVDRTLPTGLLGDEQFF
cdr3_nt: TGTGCCAGCAGTGTCGATCGGACTCTCCCGACCGGCTTACTCGGCGATGAGCAGTTCTTC

j_call: TRBJ1-2
clone_size: -
v_call: TRBV6-5
d_call: -
cdr3_aa: CASLGPLGYGYTF
cdr3_nt: TGTGCCAGCTTAGGCCCTCTGGGATATGGCTACACCTTC

j_call: TRBJ1-3
clone_size: -
v_call: TRBV6-1
d_call: -
cdr3_aa: CASSELPGSGNTIYF
cdr3_nt: TGTGCCAGCAGTGAACTCCCCGGAAGTGGAAACACCATATATTTT

j_call: TRBJ1-1
clone_size: -
v_call: TRBV4-1
d_call: -
cdr3_aa: CASSQDWMGGRNAAFF
cdr3_nt: TGCGCCAGCAGCCAAGATTGGATGGGCGGCCGAAACGCCGCTTTCTTT

j_call: TRBJ1-4
clone_size: -
v_call: TRBV7-2
d_call: -
cdr3_aa: CASSLGQSEKLFF
cdr3_nt: TGTGCCAGCAGCTTAGGACAGTCTGAAAAACTGTTTTTT

j_call: TRBJ1-2
clone_size: -
v_call: TRBV7-9
d_call: -
cdr3_aa: CASSLVQGHYGYTF
cdr3_nt: TGTGCCAGCAGCTTAGTGCAGGGCCACTATGGCTACACCTTC

j_call: TRBJ1-1
clone_size: -
v_call: TRBV28
d_call: -
cdr3_aa: CASSTSWMYTEAFF
cdr3_nt: TGTGCCAGCAGTACCTCCTGGATGTACACTGAAGCTTTCTTT

j_call: TRBJ1-3
clone_size: -
v_call: TRBV21-1
d_call: -
cdr3_aa: CASSKRTEGNTIYF
cdr3_nt: TGTGCCAGCAGCAAAAGGACCGAAGGAAACACCATATATTTT